This TCR beta chain emerged from a study of blood T cells in healthy people across ages. Primed by a sample-barcoded 5' primer and a J-beta primer mix, a second PCR proceeded for 7 to 11 cycles. TCRdb reanalysed the 5' RACE reads using MiXCR and keeps one entry per CDR3 protein. Of 590,000 or so distinct CDR3 sequences in the sample, about 28% were seen once. The CDR3 is 13 amino acids. Trimming removed 4 bases from V and 6 bases from J, with 10 bases in between. The clonotype originates from an elderly woman in good health. The chain recombines TRBV12-3 or TRBV12-4 with TRBJ1-5; possibly TRBD1 for D (6 bases). Material: blood. The CDR3 bases are TGTGCCAGCAGTTCAGTGACAGGTCAGCCCCAGCATTTT. Encoded protein: CASSSVTGQPQHF.